The clone carrying this T cell receptor beta chain has at least ten counts. Germline V gene lookup returns CDR1 MNHEY and CDR2 SVGAGI. Trimming took 0 bases from V and 5 from J, leaving 10 bases between them. CDR3 length: 15 residues. The sample belongs to a study of T-cell reconstitution after alpha-beta-depleted transplantation in children. Unique molecular identifiers were incorporated into the prepared TCRbeta library. TCRdb used MiXCR to reprocess the PCR reads, holding one entry per CDR3 protein. The data contain over 450,000 distinct CDR3 sequences, roughly a tenth of them singletons. This chain links TRBV6-5 with TRBJ2-2, with D tentatively TRBD2 (6 bases). This sequence was found in a child aged 2-15 years with inherited bone marrow failure, due to receive a stem cell transplant. The source was PBMCs, collected before TCRalphabeta/CD19-depleted stem cell transplant. CDR3 residues: CASSYSNAGTGELFF. The DNA of the CDR3 is TGTGCCAGCAGTTACTCGAATGCGGGGACCGGGGAGCTGTTTTTT.